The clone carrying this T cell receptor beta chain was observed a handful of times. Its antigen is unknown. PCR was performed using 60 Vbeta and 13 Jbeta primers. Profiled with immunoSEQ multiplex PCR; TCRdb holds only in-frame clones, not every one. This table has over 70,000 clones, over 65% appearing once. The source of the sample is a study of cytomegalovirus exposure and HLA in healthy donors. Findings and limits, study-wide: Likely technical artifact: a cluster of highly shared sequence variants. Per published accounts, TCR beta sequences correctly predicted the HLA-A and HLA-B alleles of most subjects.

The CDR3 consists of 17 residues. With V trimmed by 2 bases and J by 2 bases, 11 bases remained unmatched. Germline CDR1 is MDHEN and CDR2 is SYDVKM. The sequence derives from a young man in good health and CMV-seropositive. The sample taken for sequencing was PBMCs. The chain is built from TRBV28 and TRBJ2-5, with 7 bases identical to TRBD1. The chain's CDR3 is CASSLASSGRGQETQYF. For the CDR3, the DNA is TGTGCCAGCAGTTTAGCATCCAGTGGCAGGGGGCAAGAGACCCAGTACTTC.